Listed here are 13 T cell receptor beta chains from one sample, sequenced in a study of T cells expressing NK-cell markers. TCRdb reworked the 5' RACE reads into one entry per CDR3 protein, no DNA. Its clone listing holds around 470,000 distinct CDR3 sequences. Source material: blood T cells: a sorted CD56 or NKG2C T cell subset, CD4+ or CD8+ T cells, or bulk PBMC T cells (not recorded which). These receptors all come from a woman aged 50 to 65 in good health.

The chain recombines TRBV29-1 with TRBJ2-4; TCRdb picks TRBD1, but there is no DNA to check that call. The germline V gene has CDR1 SQVTM and CDR2 ANQGSEA. The CDR3 is made up of 13 amino acids. The CDR3 here is CSVRAGGRNIQYF.

This rearrangement joins TRBV7-6 to TRBJ2-7; TCRdb's D call, TRBD1, is unchecked because there is no DNA. The CDR3 has 16 residues. The germline gives CDR1 SGHVS, CDR2 FNYEAQ. The CDR3 reads CASSLGWDRGFYEQYF.

The rearrangement links TRBV5-1 to TRBJ2-7; as DNA is missing, the TRBD1 call by TCRdb cannot be tested. CDR1 and CDR2 from the germline V gene are SGHRS and YFSETQ. The CDR3 loop spans 14 amino acids. CDR3 protein: CASAVAGASYEQYF.

The J gene is TRBJ2-2, the V gene TRBV4-2; the TCRdb D gene call, TRBD2, has no DNA to confirm it. The CDR3 is 15 residues long. The V gene's germline CDR1 is LGHNA and CDR2 YNFKEQ. CDR3 protein: CASSSTREGTGELFF.

The CDR3 reads CASSLRDRASYGYTF. The chain is built from TRBV12-3 or TRBV12-4 and TRBJ1-2; TCRdb reports TRBD1, a call that lacks DNA to check it against. The CDR3 has 15 residues.

The J gene is TRBJ2-5, the V gene TRBV9. CDR1 is SGDLS and CDR2 is YYNGEE in the germline V gene. The CDR3 is made up of 16 amino acids. The CDR3: CASSVDGARYQETQYF.

The V gene is TRBV5-1, the J gene TRBJ2-5; TCRdb names TRBD2, which stays unverified in the absence of DNA. In germline, CDR1 is SGHRS, CDR2 YFSETQ. The CDR3 length is 17 residues. The CDR3: CASSPRWSSNILETQYF.

The J gene is TRBJ1-1, the V gene TRBV25-1; TCRdb returns TRBD1, unconfirmable since there is no DNA. The CDR3 totals 13 residues. Germline loops: CDR1 MGHDK, CDR2 SYGVNS. The chain's CDR3 is CAIPDGLNTEAFF.

V gene TRBV5-1 combines with J gene TRBJ2-1; absent DNA, TCRdb's TRBD2 call cannot be checked. The germline gives CDR1 SGHRS, CDR2 YFSETQ. This CDR3 is built from 16 residues. The CDR3 here is CASRRGLAGPLNEQFF.

The chain uses TRBV21-1 and TRBJ1-3; no DNA is available, so the TRBD1 call from TCRdb remains unchecked. TRBV21-1 is tagged as a pseudogene. The CDR3 is 11 residues long. The CDR3 loop reads CATTRGNTIYF.

J is TRBJ1-1 and V is TRBV20-1. Germline CDR1 and CDR2: DFQATT and SNEGSKA (reference sequence). The CDR3 is made up of 15 amino acids. CDR3 amino acids: CSARKYGRVNTEAFF.

CDR3 amino acids: CASSLGWGSYNEQFF. This sequence joins TRBV5-1 and TRBJ2-1. Germline CDR1 SGHRS, CDR2 YFSETQ. This CDR3 spans 15 amino acids.

The chain joins TRBV12-3 or TRBV12-4 to TRBJ2-7; TCRdb proposes TRBD1, but this gene call is untestable without DNA. The CDR3 is made up of 12 amino acids. The CDR3 here is CASSAGGYEQYF.